The entry below gives a single T cell receptor beta chain sequence along with its context. Its specificity is not known. The CDR3 has 13 residues. The V gene's germline CDR1 is MGHDK and CDR2 SYGVNS. V trimming: 4 bases; J trimming: 2 bases; junction bases outside the gene matches: 2. Preparation of the TCRbeta library used unique molecular identifiers. TCRdb redid the calling of the PCR reads with MiXCR, one entry per CDR3 protein. The repertoire includes 200,000 to 250,000 distinct CDR3 sequences, about 25% of them detected once, and roughly 2.5% sits in the top ten. The data are from a study of T-cell reconstitution after alpha-beta-depleted transplantation in children. General observations from the study: Reports say that about two months after transplant, the alpha-beta T cells came out of several hundred graft clones that had expanded. In some patients, recipient T cells and intrathymic progenitors surviving conditioning explained high day-60 diversity. Newly generated T cells supplied most T-cell counts and diversity one year post-transplant.

The receptor was derived from a girl aged 2-10 years with Fanconi anemia, due to receive a stem cell transplant. This chain links TRBV25-1 with TRBJ2-7; 7 nucleotides line up with TRBD2. Sequencing was performed on PBMCs, taken before TCRalphabeta/CD19-depleted stem cell transplant. CDR3 in amino acids: CASSASGPYEQYF. CDR3 in DNA: TGTGCCAGCAGTGCTAGCGGCCCCTACGAGCAGTACTTC.